This is a list of T cell receptor beta chains from one sample in a study of blood T cell repertoires in COVID-19. Assay: immunoSEQ multiplex PCR; the TCRdb copy retains only in-frame clones and omits some. The data hold about 60,000 clones, with 88% observed a single time. The sample taken for sequencing was peripheral blood. The receptors originated from a man in his 60s with acute or convalescent COVID-19. The CDR3 runs from the conserved cysteine through the conserved F or W. A D gene is named only where the DNA matches it firmly. Some rows have no size entry. The others give once, few or many, or a class for an expanded clone.

v_call	j_call	d_call	clone_size	cdr3_aa	cdr3_nt
TRBV5-5	TRBJ1-6	-	-	CASSFVLDSPLHF	TGTGCCAGCAGCTTTGTCCTCGATTCACCCCTCCACTTT
TRBV5-1	TRBJ2-1	-	-	CASSLTGYNEQFF	TGCGCCAGCAGCTTAACGGGGTACAATGAGCAGTTCTTC
TRBV28	TRBJ2-3	TRBD2	once	CASSFGKTSGADTQYF	TGTGCCAGCAGTTTCGGGAAGACTAGCGGGGCAGATACGCAGTATTTT
TRBV25-1	TRBJ2-1	TRBD2	-	CASSGSSGRDYNEQFF	TGTGCCAGCAGTGGCTCTAGCGGGAGGGACTACAATGAGCAGTTCTTC
TRBV5-4	TRBJ1-1	TRBD1	-	CASGRQGAEAFF	TGTGCCAGCGGACGACAGGGGGCTGAAGCTTTCTTT
TRBV25-1	TRBJ1-1	-	once	CASSPQVIAEAFF	TGTGCCAGCTCCCCACAGGTAATCGCTGAAGCTTTCTTT
TRBV5-8	TRBJ2-7	-	once	CASSLGRPVTYEQYF	TGTGCCAGCAGCTTGGGGCGGCCCGTAACCTACGAGCAGTACTTC
TRBV27	TRBJ2-7	-	-	CASSERTDTYEQYF	TGTGCCAGCAGTGAGAGAACAGACACTTACGAGCAGTACTTC
TRBV5-5	TRBJ1-5	TRBD1	-	CASSTGTGNQPQHF	TGTGCCAGCAGCACTGGGACAGGCAATCAGCCCCAGCATTTT
TRBV5-1	TRBJ2-1	TRBD2	-	CASSSTSFSGNEQFF	TGCGCCAGCAGCTCGACTAGCTTCTCGGGCAATGAGCAGTTCTTC
TRBV4-1	TRBJ1-2	-	-	CASSQVTEYSYGYTF	TGCGCCAGCAGCCAGGTTACAGAATACAGTTATGGCTACACCTTC
TRBV5-1	TRBJ2-7	TRBD2	-	CASSLTSGRSSYEQYF	TGCGCCAGCAGCTTGACTAGCGGGAGGTCTTCCTACGAGCAGTACTTC
TRBV4-2	TRBJ2-7	-	-	CASSQDPQGELYEQYF	TGTGCCAGCAGCCAAGATCCGCAGGGTGAATTGTACGAGCAGTACTTC
TRBV28	TRBJ2-1	-	-	CASSLLGSSYNEQFF	TGTGCCAGCAGTTTGCTAGGCAGCTCCTACAATGAGCAGTTCTTC
TRBV29-1	TRBJ1-2	-	-	CSVAQGNYGYTF	TGCAGCGTTGCCCAGGGTAACTATGGCTACACCTTC
TRBV29-1	TRBJ2-5	TRBD2	once	CSVGSSGGRETQYF	TGCAGCGTTGGGTCATCGGGAGGGAGAGAGACCCAGTACTTC
TRBV11-1	TRBJ2-4	-	once	CASSRWGGDKNIQYF	TGTGCCAGCAGCCGATGGGGCGGGGACAAAAACATTCAGTACTTC
TRBV19	TRBJ2-7	-	-	CASSIRSIGAYEQYF	TGTGCCAGTAGTATTAGGAGCATAGGGGCCTACGAGCAGTACTTC
TRBV3-1/TRBV3-2	TRBJ1-5	-	-	CASSQYNNQPQHF	TGTGCCAGCAGCCAATACAATAATCAGCCCCAGCATTTT
TRBV6-5	TRBJ1-1	-	few	CASSYSARMNTEAFF	TGTGCCAGCAGTTACTCAGCGCGGATGAACACTGAAGCTTTCTTT
TRBV5-1	TRBJ2-2	TRBD1	-	CASRADRGRGTGELFF	TGCGCCAGCAGGGCAGACAGGGGGCGCGGAACCGGGGAGCTGTTTTTT
TRBV20-1	TRBJ2-2	TRBD2	-	CSASAGVNTGELFF	TGCAGTGCTAGTGCGGGGGTAAACACCGGGGAGCTGTTTTTT
TRBV7-2	TRBJ2-1	TRBD2	-	CASSFTSARENEQFF	TGTGCCAGCAGCTTCACTAGCGCCAGAGAAAATGAGCAGTTCTTC
TRBV5-1	TRBJ1-1	TRBD1	-	CASSSSGQGPEAFF	TGCGCCAGCAGCTCGTCGGGACAGGGTCCTGAAGCTTTCTTT
TRBV5-1	TRBJ2-4	-	-	CASSLKQDTIQYF	TGCGCCAGCAGCTTGAAGCAGGATACCATTCAGTACTTC
TRBV18	TRBJ1-1	TRBD1	-	CASSRQGAGDTEAFF	TGTGCCAGCTCTCGACAGGGGGCGGGGGACACTGAAGCTTTCTTT
TRBV7-2	TRBJ2-7	TRBD2	-	CASSKLAGGPYEQYF	TGTGCCAGCAGCAAACTAGCGGGAGGGCCATACGAGCAGTACTTC
TRBV27	TRBJ1-1	-	-	CASSLSRETEAFF	TGTGCCAGCAGTTTGTCCCGGGAGACTGAAGCTTTCTTT
TRBV7-9	TRBJ2-5	-	-	CASSYGGGRKGETQYF	TGTGCCAGCAGCTACGGGGGTGGGAGGAAGGGAGAGACCCAGTACTTC
TRBV14	TRBJ1-2	TRBD1	-	CASSQDRGTGALGYGYTF	TGTGCCAGCAGCCAAGATCGTGGGACAGGCGCCCTAGGGTATGGCTACACCTTC
TRBV18	TRBJ1-1	-	-	CASSHPGGEAFF	TGTGCCAGCTCTCACCCGGGGGGTGAAGCTTTCTTT
TRBV7-9	TRBJ2-1	TRBD2	-	CASSPTSGRGNEQFF	TGTGCCAGCAGCCCGACTAGCGGGAGAGGCAATGAGCAGTTCTTC
TRBV7-3	TRBJ2-2	-	-	CASSLRPPGLGARELFF	TGTGCCAGCAGCTTAAGGCCCCCCGGACTGGGAGCCCGGGAGCTGTTTTTT
TRBV18	TRBJ1-1	-	few	CASSQNARGGEAFF	TGTGCCAGCTCACAGAACGCCCGGGGGGGTGAAGCTTTCTTT
TRBV27	TRBJ2-3	TRBD2	-	CASATSGITDTQYF	TGTGCCAGCGCGACTAGCGGGATCACAGATACGCAGTATTTT
TRBV7-3	TRBJ2-3	-	-	CASSLITRGDTQYF	TGTGCCAGCAGCTTAATTACTAGAGGAGATACGCAGTATTTT
TRBV28	TRBJ1-2	-	-	CATSQVVYGYTF	TGTGCCACCAGCCAGGTAGTCTATGGCTACACCTTC
TRBV23-1	TRBJ1-5	TRBD1	-	CASSQSAGTDQPQHF	TGCGCCAGCAGTCAATCCGCCGGGACAGATCAGCCCCAGCATTTT
TRBV5-1	TRBJ2-7	TRBD1	-	CASGRDRASYEQYF	TGCGCCAGCGGACGGGACAGGGCATCCTACGAGCAGTACTTC
TRBV9	TRBJ1-2	-	-	CASSVNQLNYGYTF	TGTGCCAGCAGCGTAAACCAACTTAACTATGGCTACACCTTC
TRBV28	TRBJ1-5	-	-	CASTLGGGNLGQPQHF	TGTGCCAGCACCCTGGGAGGGGGTAATCTCGGTCAGCCCCAGCATTTT
TRBV6-5	TRBJ1-5	-	-	CASSALGGSGQPQHF	TGTGCCAGCAGCGCTCTGGGAGGGTCTGGGCAGCCCCAGCATTTT
TRBV29-1	TRBJ1-3	-	-	CSVEKQGNTIYF	TGCAGCGTTGAAAAACAGGGAAACACCATATATTTT
TRBV5-1	TRBJ2-1	-	-	CASSFGGNVNEQFF	TGCGCCAGCAGCTTTGGGGGGAATGTGAATGAGCAGTTCTTC
TRBV10-3	TRBJ1-3	-	-	CAISDGGGAGNTIYF	TGTGCCATCAGTGATGGGGGGGGCGCTGGAAACACCATATATTTT
TRBV5-1	TRBJ1-6	TRBD1	-	CASSSGQGYSPLHF	TGCGCCAGCAGCTCGGGACAGGGCTATTCACCCCTCCACTTT
TRBV9	TRBJ1-3	-	-	CASSPQGNTIYF	TGTGCCAGCAGCCCCCAGGGAAACACCATATATTTT
TRBV4-1	TRBJ2-7	TRBD2	-	CASVTSGRALQYF	TGCGCCAGCGTAACTAGCGGGAGAGCACTGCAGTACTTC
TRBV18	TRBJ2-1	TRBD2	-	CASSPLQLRTSGLSYNEQFF	TGTGCCAGCTCACCACTTCAACTCCGGACTAGCGGGCTCTCCTACAATGAGCAGTTCTTC
TRBV7-9	TRBJ1-6	TRBD1	once	CASSLTGNNSPLHF	TGTGCCAGCAGCCTGACAGGGAATAATTCACCCCTCCACTTT
TRBV28	TRBJ1-2	-	-	CAAMDRDYGYTF	TGTGCCGCTATGGACAGAGACTATGGCTACACCTTC
TRBV5-5	TRBJ2-2	TRBD2	once	CASSPTSGSSGELFF	TGTGCCAGCAGCCCGACTAGCGGGAGTTCCGGGGAGCTGTTTTTT
TRBV5-1	TRBJ2-2	-	-	CASSLELHTGELFF	TGCGCCAGCAGCTTGGAACTACACACCGGGGAGCTGTTTTTT
TRBV19	TRBJ1-4	TRBD1	-	CASRGQGAWNEKLFF	TGTGCCAGTAGGGGACAGGGAGCCTGGAATGAAAAACTGTTTTTT
TRBV19	TRBJ2-1	TRBD1	-	CASSNRGSNEQFF	TGTGCCAGTAGTAACAGGGGATCCAATGAGCAGTTCTTC
TRBV5-1	TRBJ2-1	-	-	CASSLGTVNEQFF	TGCGCCAGCAGCTTGGGAACAGTAAATGAGCAGTTCTTC
TRBV20-1	TRBJ2-1	-	-	CSASGDFQIYNEQFF	TGCAGTGCTAGTGGGGACTTCCAAATTTACAATGAGCAGTTCTTC
TRBV11-2	TRBJ2-7	TRBD1	-	CASSSRDRGHPYEQYF	TGTGCCAGCAGCTCACGGGACAGGGGGCACCCCTACGAGCAGTACTTC
TRBV2	TRBJ2-5	TRBD2	-	CASSVRLAGEETQYF	TGTGCCAGCAGTGTACGACTAGCGGGAGAAGAGACCCAGTACTTC
TRBV2	TRBJ2-2	TRBD2	once	CASGLAGGSGELFF	TGTGCCAGCGGACTAGCGGGAGGTTCCGGGGAGCTGTTTTTT